What follows are 31 T cell receptor beta chains derived from one specimen sequenced in a study of blood T cell repertoires in COVID-19. Data came from immunoSEQ multiplex PCR; TCRdb stores just in-frame clones and leaves some out. The profile covers about 220,000 clones, with just over 85% appearing a single time and roughly 14% taken by the ten largest. The sequenced sample was PBMCs or T cells enriched from blood (not recorded which). These TCRs come from a woman between 45 and 65 years old with acute COVID-19.

The chain couples TRBV9 to TRBJ2-2, with 8 bases aligning to TRBD1. The CDR3 covers 16 residues. CDR1 is SGDLS and CDR2 is YYNGEE in the germline V gene. V was clipped by 2 bases and J by 5 bases; unmatched bases: 8. CDR3 DNA: TGTGCCAGCAGCGTCCCGAGACAGGGGAAGACCGGGGAGCTGTTTTTT. Translated, it gives CASSVPRQGKTGELFF.

V usage is TRBV5-4 and J usage is TRBJ2-1, with TRBD2 matching 9 bases. Germline CDR1 reads SGHNT; CDR2 reads YYREEE (reference sequence). The CDR3 length is 20 residues. The trim removed 0 bases at V and 2 bases at J, leaving 15 bases unmatched. This CDR3 is CASSLEISGSSSGPYNEQFF. In DNA form, the CDR3 reads TGTGCCAGCAGCTTGGAAATTAGCGGGAGTAGCTCGGGGCCCTACAATGAGCAGTTCTTC. The whole variable domain, filled in from reference TRBV5-4 and TRBJ2-1, reads ETGVTQSPTHLIKTRGQQVTLRCSSQSGHNTVSWYQQALGQGPQFIFQYYREEENGRGNFPPRFSGLQFPNYSSELNVNALELDDSALYLCASSLEISGSSSGPYNEQFFGPGTRLTVL.

The chain couples TRBV6-5 to TRBJ2-5; D unclear. CDR1 is MNHEY, CDR2 SVGAGI, per germline. Trimming stripped 3 bases from V and 7 bases from J, with 6 bases between. The CDR3 consists of 11 residues. CDR3 in DNA: TGTGCCAGCAGTTATACGGGGACCCAGTACTTC. This translates into CASSYTGTQYF.

The CDR3 region is CAITPTGQGEQYF. The CDR3 DNA follows: TGTGCCATCACCCCGACAGGGCAAGGCGAGCAGTACTTC. V is TRBV10-3 and J is TRBJ2-7, with 7 bases matching TRBD1. Germline CDR1 reads ENHRY; CDR2 reads SYGVKD. V was clipped by 7 bases and J by 6 bases; unmatched bases: 9. The CDR3 is 13 amino acids.

The chain carries TRBV9 and TRBJ2-7, with TRBD2 as a possible D gene (7 bases). This CDR3 is built from 14 residues. Between the trimmed V and J ends, which lost 4 bases and 3 bases, there was a span of 14 bases. The germline V gene encodes CDR1 SGDLS and CDR2 YYNGEE. The CDR3 sequence: CASSRGGPNYEQYF. In nucleotides, the CDR3 is TGTGCCAGCAGCAGGGGGGGACCGAACTACGAGCAGTACTTC.

A remark on this clone: One junction end does not reproduce the germline sequence, and a read error may be involved. The chain is built from TRBV6-1 and TRBJ1-5, with D perhaps TRBD1 (6 bases). Germline V gene lookup returns CDR1 MNHNS and CDR2 SASEGT. The CDR3 consists of 14 residues. The CDR3 loop is CASREDRWAIAQHF. CDR3 DNA: TGTGCCAGCAGAGAAGACAGGTGGGCGATAGCCCAGCATTTT.

This clone appeared once. The J gene is TRBJ2-7, the V gene TRBV5-4; 11 bases are shared with TRBD1. CDR1 and CDR2 (germline): SGHNT, YYREEE (reference sequence). The CDR3 is made up of 15 amino acids. The trim removed 4 bases at V and 2 bases at J, leaving 5 bases unmatched. The CDR3 sequence: CASSNRDRGAYEQYF. The DNA for the CDR3 is TGTGCCAGCAGCAACCGGGACAGGGGGGCCTACGAGCAGTACTTC.

The rearrangement uses TRBV6-5 and TRBJ1-5, with unresolved D. V was pared by 2 bases and J by 4 bases, with 12 bases between. The length of the CDR3 is 15 residues. Per germline, CDR1 MNHEY and CDR2 SVGAGI. This CDR3 reads CASSYGPGSNQPQHF. The DNA of the CDR3 is TGTGCCAGCAGTTACGGGCCAGGCTCTAATCAGCCCCAGCATTTT.

The chain has TRBV18 and TRBJ1-2; 7 bases are a match to TRBD1. With 5 bases clipped from V and 4 bases from J, the junction kept 7 bases outside the gene matches. The germline V gene has CDR1 KGHSH and CDR2 LQKENI. The CDR3 is 14 residues long. This chain's CDR3 is CASSDTTGSYGYTF. The CDR3 DNA reads TGTGCCAGCTCAGATACGACAGGGTCCTATGGCTACACCTTC.

The chain employs TRBV11-2 and TRBJ1-2; the D is unclear. Deletions cut 3 bases from V and 2 bases from J, with 7 bases between. CDR1 is SGHAT, CDR2 FQNNGV, per germline. This CDR3 has 13 residues. The CDR3 nucleotides read TGTGCCAGCAGCTTTACAGAGAACTATGGCTACACCTTC. Encoded protein: CASSFTENYGYTF. Drawing the rest from reference TRBV11-2 and TRBJ1-2, the complete variable domain is EAGVAQSPRYKIIEKRQSVAFWCNPISGHATLYWYQQILGQGPKLLIQFQNNGVVDDSQLPKDRFSAERLKGVDSTLKIQPAKLEDSAVYLCASSFTENYGYTFGSGTRLTVV.

The rearrangement links TRBV27 to TRBJ1-2, with a tentative D call TRBD1 (6 bases). In germline, CDR1 is MNHEY, CDR2 SMNVEV (reference sequence). Trimming left V 6 bases short and J 0 bases short, with 14 bases between. The CDR3 has 15 residues. As DNA, the CDR3 is TGTGCCAGCAGCCCCCTCGGGGGGCCTAACTATGGCTACACCTTC. It encodes CASSPLGGPNYGYTF.

V usage is TRBV7-2 and J usage is TRBJ1-2; maybe TRBD1 (5 bases). This CDR3 has 15 residues. The V end lost 2 bases, the J end lost 4 bases, and 14 bases lay between the germline ends. The germline CDR1 and CDR2 sequences are SGHTA and FQGNSA. CDR3 loop: CASSLSAGQAYGYTF. The CDR3 DNA reads TGTGCCAGCAGCTTATCGGCAGGGCAGGCCTATGGCTACACCTTC.

V gene TRBV28 combines with J gene TRBJ2-4, with D unclear. Trimming pared 5 bases from V and 7 bases from J, leaving 18 bases between. The length of the CDR3 is 15 residues. Germline-derived CDR1 and CDR2 are MDHEN and SYDVKM. CDR3 protein: CASSPPERLRNIQYF. In nucleotides, the CDR3 is TGTGCCAGCAGTCCGCCCGAGAGACTTAGGAACATTCAGTACTTC.

The V gene is TRBV9, the J gene TRBJ2-1; 7 nucleotides align to TRBD1. Looked up from germline, CDR1 is SGDLS and CDR2 is YYNGEE. Losses at the gene ends were 4 bases for V and 4 bases for J; bases not matched to a gene: 5. The CDR3 is made up of 14 amino acids. The CDR3 nucleotides read TGTGCCAGCAGCCCCGGGACAGTTTACAATGAGCAGTTCTTC. Translated: CASSPGTVYNEQFF.

This clone showed up just once. The chain carries TRBV4-1 and TRBJ1-4; D is possibly TRBD1 (6 bases). The V gene lost 0 bases and the J gene lost 3 bases, with 11 bases spanning the gap. CDR3 size: 16 residues. Germline V gives CDR1 MGHRA, CDR2 YSYEKL. As DNA, the CDR3 is TGCGCCAGCAGCCAAGAGGGGGGGGCTGCTAATGAAAAACTGTTTTTT. This encodes CASSQEGGAANEKLFF.

V usage is TRBV5-1 and J usage is TRBJ1-3, with 9 positions matching TRBD1. CDR1 and CDR2 from the germline V gene are SGHRS and YFSETQ. With V trimmed by 7 bases and J by 0 bases, 8 bases remained unmatched. The CDR3 has 16 amino acids. Written as DNA, the CDR3 is TGCGCCAGCTCCGGGACAGGGCACCACTCTGGAAACACCATATATTTT. Translating gives CASSGTGHHSGNTIYF.

This chain links TRBV30 with TRBJ1-1; 10 bases agree with TRBD1. Germline lookup yields CDR1 GTSNPN and CDR2 SVGIG (reference sequence). The CDR3 length is 17 residues. J lost 0 bases, V lost 2 bases, and 9 bases had no gene match. The CDR3 here is CAWSSKDRGTMNTEAFF. The CDR3 DNA sequence: TGTGCCTGGAGTTCGAAGGACAGGGGGACTATGAACACTGAAGCTTTCTTT. Together with reference TRBV30 and TRBJ1-1, the CDR3 gives the full variable domain: SQTIHQWPATLVQPVGSPLSLECTVEGTSNPNLYWYRQAAGRGLQLLFYSVGIGQISSEVPQNLSASRPQDRQFILSSKKLLLSDSGFYLCAWSSKDRGTMNTEAFFGQGTRLTVV.

The gene calls are TRBV27 and TRBJ1-2; D is ambiguous. This CDR3 region has 15 residues. CDR1 MNHEY and CDR2 SMNVEV come from the germline V gene (reference sequence). The V end was cut by 5 bases, the J end by 2 bases, with 15 bases between. The CDR3 coding sequence is TGTGCCAGCAGTCCGATGCCCCACGGGAACTATGGCTACACCTTC. Its protein product is CASSPMPHGNYGYTF.

The chain has TRBV29-1 and TRBJ2-2, with 8 nucleotides matching TRBD1. Trimming at V came to 2 bases and at J to 5 bases, leaving 4 bases not matched to a gene. Looked up from germline, CDR1 is SQVTM and CDR2 is ANQGSEA. This CDR3 spans 14 amino acids. The CDR3: CSVERQGNTGELFF. The CDR3 DNA follows: TGCAGCGTTGAAAGACAGGGGAATACCGGGGAGCTGTTTTTT.

The chain carries TRBV9 and TRBJ2-7; 7 bases match TRBD2. CDR3 length equals 12 residues. In germline, CDR1 is SGDLS, CDR2 YYNGEE. V lost 3 bases and J lost 6; bases outside the gene matches: 3. DNA of the CDR3: TGTGCCAGCAGCGCTGGGACTACCGAGCAGTACTTC. This encodes CASSAGTTEQYF.

The V gene is TRBV25-1, the J gene TRBJ2-3; 9 nucleotides align to TRBD1. This CDR3 region has 15 residues. CDR1 is MGHDK, CDR2 SYGVNS, per germline. V shed 3 bases, J shed 3 bases, and the junction held 4 bases outside the gene matches. CDR3 loop: CASSDWTGETDTQYF. The CDR3, as DNA: TGTGCCAGCAGTGACTGGACAGGGGAGACAGATACGCAGTATTTT.

This chain uses TRBV7-9 with TRBJ1-1, with TRBD1 matching over 8 bases. Trimming removed 5 bases from V and 4 bases from J; junction bases left unmatched: 6. This CDR3 is built from 14 residues. The germline CDR1 and CDR2 sequences are SEHNR and FQNEAQ (reference sequence). As DNA, the CDR3 is TGTGCCAGCAGCATACAGGGGGTCCGCACTGAAGCTTTCTTT. It codes for CASSIQGVRTEAFF. The entire variable domain, with the rest obtained from reference TRBV7-9 and TRBJ1-1, is as follows: DTGVSQNPRHKITKRGQNVTFRCDPISEHNRLYWYRQTLGQGPEFLTYFQNEAQLEKSRLLSDRFSAERPKGSFSTLEIQRTEQGDSAMYLCASSIQGVRTEAFFGQGTRLTVV.

The chain joins TRBV2 to TRBJ2-1, with 10 bases aligning to TRBD1. J was trimmed by 7 bases and V by 8 bases; bases with no gene match: 11. This CDR3 has 15 residues. The germline V gene has CDR1 SNHLY and CDR2 FYNNEI. CDR3 in DNA: TGTGCCAGCGCCCCCTCCGGGACAGGGGTGAATGAGCAGTTCTTC. Protein product: CASAPSGTGVNEQFF.

This chain links TRBV30 with TRBJ2-2; unclear D gene. Trimming removed 0 bases at V and 1 base at J, with 6 bases between. Germline CDR1 is GTSNPN and CDR2 is SVGIG (reference sequence). This CDR3 region has 14 residues. The CDR3 is CAWSVLRNTGELFF. In DNA, the CDR3 is TGTGCCTGGAGTGTACTGCGGAACACCGGGGAGCTGTTTTTT.

This clone occurred once. The chain links TRBV28 to TRBJ1-3, with 12 bases that match TRBD1. The CDR3 runs to 17 residues. Trimming at V came to 7 bases and at J to 7 bases, leaving 14 bases not matched to a gene. The germline gives CDR1 MDHEN, CDR2 SYDVKM. As DNA, the CDR3 is TGTGCCAGCAATTCTCCCGGGACAGGGGGCGTTCTTAACACCATATATTTT. It yields the protein CASNSPGTGGVLNTIYF.

The chain has TRBV30 and TRBJ2-2; D is undetermined. Deletions cut 2 bases from V and 3 bases from J, with 13 bases between. CDR1 is GTSNPN and CDR2 is SVGIG in the germline V gene (reference sequence). The CDR3 runs to 15 residues. CDR3 loop: CAWSPVAPYTGELFF. The CDR3 nucleotides are TGTGCCTGGAGTCCAGTGGCTCCTTACACCGGGGAGCTGTTTTTT. Drawing the rest from reference TRBV30 and TRBJ2-2, the complete variable domain is SQTIHQWPATLVQPVGSPLSLECTVEGTSNPNLYWYRQAAGRGLQLLFYSVGIGQISSEVPQNLSASRPQDRQFILSSKKLLLSDSGFYLCAWSPVAPYTGELFFGEGSRLTVL.

The rearrangement uses TRBV5-1 and TRBJ1-1; 11 bases fit TRBD1. Germline CDR1 reads SGHRS; CDR2 reads YFSETQ. This CDR3 has 17 residues. The V segment lost 4 bases and the J segment 0 bases; nucleotides outside the gene matches: 8. In DNA, the CDR3 is TGCGCCAGCAGCGAGAGGACAGGGGGCATCATGAACACTGAAGCTTTCTTT. This encodes CASSERTGGIMNTEAFF.

The chain joins TRBV29-1 to TRBJ2-1, with D possibly matching TRBD2 (7 bases). From germline, CDR1 is SQVTM and CDR2 ANQGSEA. Trimming stripped 1 base from V and 0 bases from J, with 25 bases between. The CDR3 is made up of 20 amino acids. The CDR3 DNA follows: TGCAGCGTTGAAGGCCCTCGGGGCGGGAGAGGGGGGAGCTCCTACAATGAGCAGTTCTTC. It encodes CSVEGPRGGRGGSSYNEQFF.

This chain links TRBV15 with TRBJ2-3; 10 bases are a match to TRBD1. J lost 4 bases, V lost 6 bases, and 4 bases had no gene match. Germline CDR1 is LNHNV and CDR2 is YYDKDF (reference sequence). CDR3 length: 14 residues. The CDR3 is CATRTGQGADTQYF. CDR3 coding DNA: TGTGCCACCAGAACTGGACAGGGGGCAGATACGCAGTATTTT. The whole variable domain, remainder taken from reference TRBV15 and TRBJ2-3, is DAMVIQNPRYQVTQFGKPVTLSCSQTLNHNVMYWYQQKSSQAPKLLFHYYDKDFNNEADTPDNFQSRRPNTSFCFLDIRSPGLGDTAMYLCATRTGQGADTQYFGPGTRLTVL.

The chain employs TRBV3-1 (or the pseudogene TRBV3-2) and TRBJ1-1, with 9 nucleotides matching TRBD1. Germline lookup yields CDR1 LGHDT and CDR2 YNNKEL (reference sequence). V shed 2 bases, J shed 0 bases, and the junction held 1 base outside the gene matches. This CDR3 comprises 15 residues. The CDR3 loop is CASSQTGGLNTEAFF. CDR3 coding DNA: TGTGCCAGCAGCCAAACAGGGGGCCTGAACACTGAAGCTTTCTTT.

The chain is built from TRBV5-5 and TRBJ2-1; no definite D call. CDR1 and CDR2 (germline): SGHKS, YYEKEE (reference sequence). The CDR3 contains 15 residues. Trimming took 2 bases from V and 15 from J, leaving 24 bases between them. As DNA, the CDR3 is TGTGCCAGCAGCTTTTCGGTCCCTGCTAAGGAGATAAGGTTCTTC. Its translation: CASSFSVPAKEIRFF.